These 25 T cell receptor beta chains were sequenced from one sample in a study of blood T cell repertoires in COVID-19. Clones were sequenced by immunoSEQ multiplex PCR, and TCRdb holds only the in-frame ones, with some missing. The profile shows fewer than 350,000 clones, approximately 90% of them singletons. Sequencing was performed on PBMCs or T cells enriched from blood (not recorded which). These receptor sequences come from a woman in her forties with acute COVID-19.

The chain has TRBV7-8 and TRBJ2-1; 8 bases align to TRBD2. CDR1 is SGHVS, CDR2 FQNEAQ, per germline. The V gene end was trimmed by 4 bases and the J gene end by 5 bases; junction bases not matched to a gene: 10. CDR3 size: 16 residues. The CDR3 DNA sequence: TGTGCCAGCAGCTCGCCACTAGCGGCGGGAAACAATGAGCAGTTCTTC. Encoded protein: CASSSPLAAGNNEQFF. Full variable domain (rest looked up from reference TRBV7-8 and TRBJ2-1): GAGVSQSPRYKVAKRGQDVALRCDPISGHVSLFWYQQALGQGPEFLTYFQNEAQLDKSGLPSDRFFAERPEGSVSTLKIQRTQQEDSAVYLCASSSPLAAGNNEQFFGPGTRLTVL.

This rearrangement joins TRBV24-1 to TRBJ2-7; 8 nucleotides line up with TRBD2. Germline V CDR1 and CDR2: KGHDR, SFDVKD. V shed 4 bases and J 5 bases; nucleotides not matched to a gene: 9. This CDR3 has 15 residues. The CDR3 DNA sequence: TGTGCCACCAGTGACCCCGGGACTAGTAAGGACGAGCAGTACTTC. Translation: CATSDPGTSKDEQYF.

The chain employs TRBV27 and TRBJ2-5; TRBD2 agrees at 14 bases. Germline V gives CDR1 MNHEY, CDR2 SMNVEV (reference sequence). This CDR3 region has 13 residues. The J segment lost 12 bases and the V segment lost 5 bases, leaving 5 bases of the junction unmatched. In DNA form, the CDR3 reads TGTGCCAGCAGTCCACGGGGACTAGCGGGGGAGTACTTC. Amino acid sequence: CASSPRGLAGEYF.

CDR3 DNA: TGCGCCAGACAGGGAGTTTGTATCACTGAAGCTTTCTTT. It yields the protein CARQGVCITEAFF. The chain uses TRBV10-1 and TRBJ1-1; D may be TRBD1 (6 bases). Per germline, CDR1 WNHNN and CDR2 SYGVQD (reference sequence). This CDR3 region has 13 residues. Deletions cut 9 bases from V and 4 bases from J, with 15 bases between.

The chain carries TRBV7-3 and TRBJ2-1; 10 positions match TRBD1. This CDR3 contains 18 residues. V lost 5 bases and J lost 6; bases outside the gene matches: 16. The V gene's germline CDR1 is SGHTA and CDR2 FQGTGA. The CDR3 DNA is TGTGCCAGCAGCCACGGGGTCTCCCGGGACAGGGGTTTCAATGAGCAGTTCTTC. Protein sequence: CASSHGVSRDRGFNEQFF. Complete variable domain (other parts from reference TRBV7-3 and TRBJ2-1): GAGVSQTPSNKVTEKGKYVELRCDPISGHTALYWYRQSLGQGPEFLIYFQGTGAADDSGLPNDRFFAVRPEGSVSTLKIQRTERGDSAVYLCASSHGVSRDRGFNEQFFGPGTRLTVL.

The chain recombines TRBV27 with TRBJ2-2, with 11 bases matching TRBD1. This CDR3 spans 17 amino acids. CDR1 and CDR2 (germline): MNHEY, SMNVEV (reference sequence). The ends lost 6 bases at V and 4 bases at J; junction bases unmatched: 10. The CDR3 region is CASSLLRTGGITGELFF. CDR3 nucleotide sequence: TGTGCCAGCAGCTTACTGAGGACAGGGGGCATCACCGGGGAGCTGTTTTTT.

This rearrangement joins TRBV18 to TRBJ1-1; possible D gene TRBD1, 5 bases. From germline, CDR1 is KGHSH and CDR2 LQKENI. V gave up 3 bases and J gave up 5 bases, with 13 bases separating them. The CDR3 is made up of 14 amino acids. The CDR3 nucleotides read TGTGCCAGCTCACCGTTGGAGCGGGGGACTGAAGCTTTCTTT. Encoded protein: CASSPLERGTEAFF.

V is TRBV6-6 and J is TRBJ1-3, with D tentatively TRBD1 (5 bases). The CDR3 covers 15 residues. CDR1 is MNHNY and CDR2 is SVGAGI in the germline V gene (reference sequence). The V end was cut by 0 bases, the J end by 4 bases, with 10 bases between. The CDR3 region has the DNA TGTGCCAGCAGTTACTCGAATCAGGGAGGAAACACCATATATTTT. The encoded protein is CASSYSNQGGNTIYF.

CDR3 amino acids: CASSLRQGSDTQYF. The CDR3, as DNA: TGTGCCAGCAGCTTGAGACAGGGTTCCGACACGCAGTATTTT. This rearrangement joins TRBV7-9 to TRBJ2-3; 7 nucleotides align to TRBD1. V dropped 3 bases and J dropped 9; count of bases not matched to a gene: 9. Germline assignment: CDR1 SEHNR and CDR2 FQNEAQ (reference sequence). The CDR3 is 14 amino acids.

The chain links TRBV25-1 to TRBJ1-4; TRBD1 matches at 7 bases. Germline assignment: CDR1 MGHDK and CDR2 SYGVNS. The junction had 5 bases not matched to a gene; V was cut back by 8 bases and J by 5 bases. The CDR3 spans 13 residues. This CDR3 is CASRGQENEKLFF. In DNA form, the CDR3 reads TGTGCCAGCCGAGGACAGGAAAATGAAAAACTGTTTTTT.

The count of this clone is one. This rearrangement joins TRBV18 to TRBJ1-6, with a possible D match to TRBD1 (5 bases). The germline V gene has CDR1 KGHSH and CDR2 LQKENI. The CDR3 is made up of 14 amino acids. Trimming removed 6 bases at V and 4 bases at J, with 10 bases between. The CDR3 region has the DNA TGTGCCAGCTCGCGGGACGGATATAATTCACCCCTCCACTTT. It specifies CASSRDGYNSPLHF.

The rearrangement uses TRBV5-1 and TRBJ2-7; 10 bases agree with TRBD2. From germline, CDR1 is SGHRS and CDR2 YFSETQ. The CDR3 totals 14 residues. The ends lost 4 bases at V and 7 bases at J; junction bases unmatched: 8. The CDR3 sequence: CASSQASGRGEQYF. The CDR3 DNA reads TGCGCCAGCAGCCAGGCTAGCGGGAGAGGTGAGCAGTACTTC.

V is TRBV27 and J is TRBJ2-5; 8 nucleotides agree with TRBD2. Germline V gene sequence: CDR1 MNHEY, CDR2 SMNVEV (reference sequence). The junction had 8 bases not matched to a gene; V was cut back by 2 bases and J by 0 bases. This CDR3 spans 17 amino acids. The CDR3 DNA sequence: TGTGCCAGCAGTTTAAGCTTTGGCGGGGGGAACCAAGAGACCCAGTACTTC. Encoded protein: CASSLSFGGGNQETQYF.

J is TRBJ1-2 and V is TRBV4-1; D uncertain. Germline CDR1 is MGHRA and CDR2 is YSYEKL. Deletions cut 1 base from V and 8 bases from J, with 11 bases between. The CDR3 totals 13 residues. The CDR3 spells CASSQAVGRGYTF. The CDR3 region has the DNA TGCGCCAGCAGCCAAGCCGTGGGGAGGGGCTACACCTTC.

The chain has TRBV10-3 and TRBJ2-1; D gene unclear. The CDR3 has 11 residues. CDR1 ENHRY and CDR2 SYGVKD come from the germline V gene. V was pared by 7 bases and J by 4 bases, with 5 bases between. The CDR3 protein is CAIMEYNEQFF. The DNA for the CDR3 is TGTGCCATCATGGAGTACAATGAGCAGTTCTTC.

CDR3 bases: TGTGCCAGCAGTCCGAATGGAGGGGCAAATGAAAAACTGTTTTTT. Its translation: CASSPNGGANEKLFF. The chain links TRBV27 to TRBJ1-4, with TRBD1 as a possible D gene (5 bases). CDR3 length equals 15 residues. V was cut by 5 bases and J by 5 bases, with 15 bases left in between. Per germline, CDR1 MNHEY and CDR2 SMNVEV (reference sequence). Full variable domain (outside the CDR3, taken from reference TRBV27 and TRBJ1-4): EAQVTQNPRYLITVTGKKLTVTCSQNMNHEYMSWYRQDPGLGLRQIYYSMNVEVTDKGDVPEGYKVSRKEKRNFPLILESPSPNQTSLYFCASSPNGGANEKLFFGSGTQLSVL.

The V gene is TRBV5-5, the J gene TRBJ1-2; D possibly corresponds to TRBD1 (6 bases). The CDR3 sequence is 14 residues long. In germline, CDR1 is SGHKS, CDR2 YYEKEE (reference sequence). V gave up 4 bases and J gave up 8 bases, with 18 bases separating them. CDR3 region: CASSPYTRGEGYTF. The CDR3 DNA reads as TGTGCCAGCAGCCCCTACACCAGGGGAGAGGGCTACACCTTC.

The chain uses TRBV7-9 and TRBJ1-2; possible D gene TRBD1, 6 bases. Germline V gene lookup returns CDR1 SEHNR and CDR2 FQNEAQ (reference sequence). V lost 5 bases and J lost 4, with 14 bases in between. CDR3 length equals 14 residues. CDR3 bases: TGTGCCAGCAGCCACAGGGAGGGAGCCTATGGCTACACCTTC. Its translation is CASSHREGAYGYTF.

The CDR3 nucleotides read TGTGCCAGCAGCCTCTGGACTAGCCCATACGAGCAGTACTTC. It translates to CASSLWTSPYEQYF. The chain uses TRBV7-9 and TRBJ2-7, with 8 bases lining up with TRBD2. This CDR3 has 14 amino acids. The J segment lost 4 bases and the V segment lost 5 bases, leaving 7 bases of the junction unmatched. CDR1 and CDR2 from the germline V gene are SEHNR and FQNEAQ (reference sequence).

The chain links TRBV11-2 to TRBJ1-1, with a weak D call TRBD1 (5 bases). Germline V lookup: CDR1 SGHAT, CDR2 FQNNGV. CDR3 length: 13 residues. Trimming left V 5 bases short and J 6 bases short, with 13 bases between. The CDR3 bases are TGTGCCAGCAGCCCTGGGGGGGGTCCTGAAGCTTTCTTT. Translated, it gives CASSPGGGPEAFF.

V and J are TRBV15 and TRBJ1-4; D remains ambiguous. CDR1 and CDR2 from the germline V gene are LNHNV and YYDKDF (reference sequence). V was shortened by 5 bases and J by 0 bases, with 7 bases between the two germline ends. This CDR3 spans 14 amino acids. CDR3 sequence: CATSEQATNEKLFF. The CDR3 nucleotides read TGTGCCACCAGCGAGCAGGCAACTAATGAAAAACTGTTTTTT.

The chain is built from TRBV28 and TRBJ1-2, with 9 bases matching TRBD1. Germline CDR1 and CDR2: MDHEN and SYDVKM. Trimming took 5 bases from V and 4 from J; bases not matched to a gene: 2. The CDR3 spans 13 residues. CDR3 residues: CASSRQGVYGYTF. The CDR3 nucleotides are TGTGCCAGCAGTCGACAGGGGGTCTATGGCTACACCTTC.

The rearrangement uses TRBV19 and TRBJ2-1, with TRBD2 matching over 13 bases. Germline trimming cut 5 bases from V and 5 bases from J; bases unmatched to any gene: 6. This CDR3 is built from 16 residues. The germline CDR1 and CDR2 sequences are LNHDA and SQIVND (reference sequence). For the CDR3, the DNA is TGTGCCAGTAGTCAAATTGGACTAGCGGGGGACAATGAGCAGTTCTTC. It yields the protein CASSQIGLAGDNEQFF.

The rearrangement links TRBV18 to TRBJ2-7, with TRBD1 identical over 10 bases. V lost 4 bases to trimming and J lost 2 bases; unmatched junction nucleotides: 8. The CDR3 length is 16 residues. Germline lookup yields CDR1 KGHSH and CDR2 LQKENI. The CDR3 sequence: CASSLGQGPLAYEQYF. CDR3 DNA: TGTGCCAGCTCACTGGGACAGGGGCCTCTCGCCTACGAGCAGTACTTC.

The CDR3 nucleotides are TGTGCCACCAGTGATCCAATGGTGGGACTAGCGGGACCCGGGGAGCTGTTTTTT. Encoded protein: CATSDPMVGLAGPGELFF. The chain joins TRBV24-1 to TRBJ2-2; TRBD2 matches 13 bases. Germline CDR1 reads KGHDR; CDR2 reads SFDVKD. Trimming removed 3 bases from V and 6 bases from J; junction bases left unmatched: 9. The CDR3 extends over 18 amino acids.